This is a list of T cell receptor beta chains from one sample in a study of cytomegalovirus exposure and HLA in healthy donors. Sequencing was performed with immunoSEQ multiplex PCR; in TCRdb, only in-frame clones are kept and a portion is missing. This sample has around 400,000 clones; roughly 90% occur once, and the top ten carry 0.65% to 0.95%. Sequencing input: PBMCs. The receptors shown here come from a woman younger than 35 in good health and CMV-seronegative. Each CDR3 is given with its conserved first and last residue. The D gene is left open where the match is weak. Clone size is given for some rows only: seen once, a few or many times, or a class if the clone is expanded.

v_gene	d_gene	abundance	j_gene	CDR3nt	CDR3aa
TRBV2	NA	NA	TRBJ1-3	TGTGCCAGCAGCGCCCTCGACAAGTCTGGAAACACCATATATTTT	CASSALDKSGNTIYF
TRBV30	NA	NA	TRBJ1-4	TGTGCCTGGAGTGTATTGAGAGAAAAACTGTTTTTT	CAWSVLREKLFF
TRBV4-1	NA	NA	TRBJ1-1	TGCGCCAGCAGCTCCAAAGGGGGTGCGGACACTGAAGCTTTCTTT	CASSSKGGADTEAFF
TRBV5-1	NA	NA	TRBJ1-6	TGCGCCAGCAGCTCACGGGGGGCAGCGATAAGCTCCTATAATTCACCCCTCCACTTT	CASSSRGAAISSYNSPLHF
TRBV15	NA	once	TRBJ1-4	TGTGCCACCAGCACGGTCGAATGGGCACAGAAACTGTTTTTT	CATSTVEWAQKLFF
TRBV5-3	NA	once	TRBJ2-7	TGTGCCAGAAGCTACTGGACATTAGTCTCCTACGAGCAGTACTTC	CARSYWTLVSYEQYF
TRBV28	NA	NA	TRBJ1-5	TGTGCCAGCGTCGGGAGCAATCAGCCCCAGCATTTT	CASVGSNQPQHF
TRBV19	TRBD1	once	TRBJ2-5	TGTGCCAGTAGTATTAGGACAGGGGGGCAAGAGACCCAGTACTTC	CASSIRTGGQETQYF
TRBV2	TRBD1	NA	TRBJ2-4	TGTGCCAGCAGCTACACGGACAGGGCCCCCCTTGACATTCAGTACTTC	CASSYTDRAPLDIQYF
TRBV6-4	NA	few	TRBJ1-6	TGTGCCAGCAGTGACCCCAGGGGCTATAATTCACCCCTCCACTTT	CASSDPRGYNSPLHF